The rows below give T cell receptor beta chains drawn from one sample of a study of blood T cells in healthy people across ages. TCRdb processed the 5' RACE reads anew with MiXCR; each CDR3 protein has one entry. The sample lists about 830,000 distinct CDR3 sequences, approximately 59% seen once, with about 30% in the top ten. Sequenced input: blood. These receptors were obtained from a man younger than 40 in good health. Each CDR3 is given with its conserved first and last residue. Fields, in order: clone size, D gene, J gene, V gene, CDR3 protein, CDR3 DNA. The D gene is left open where the match is weak. Not all rows give a size; the values are once, few, many and, for expanded clones, a class.

clone_size: few
d_call: -
j_call: TRBJ2-7
v_call: TRBV7-2
cdr3_aa: CASSLAGTGTYEQYF
cdr3_nt: TGTGCCAGCAGCTTAGCCGGGACGGGAACCTACGAGCAGTACTTC

clone_size: few
d_call: -
j_call: TRBJ2-7
v_call: TRBV9
cdr3_aa: CASSPRRLSYEQYF
cdr3_nt: TGTGCCAGCAGCCCCCGTCGGCTCTCCTACGAGCAGTACTTC

clone_size: -
d_call: -
j_call: TRBJ2-1
v_call: TRBV6-2/TRBV6-3
cdr3_aa: CASGDHGPHEQFF
cdr3_nt: TGTGCCAGCGGGGACCACGGTCCGCATGAGCAGTTCTTC

clone_size: -
d_call: TRBD2
j_call: TRBJ2-1
v_call: TRBV9
cdr3_aa: CASSVGLADTYNEQFF
cdr3_nt: TGTGCCAGCAGCGTAGGACTAGCGGATACCTACAATGAGCAGTTCTTC

clone_size: few
d_call: -
j_call: TRBJ2-1
v_call: TRBV9
cdr3_aa: CASSPYLDEQFF
cdr3_nt: TGTGCCAGCAGCCCCTATTTGGATGAGCAGTTCTTC

clone_size: -
d_call: TRBD2
j_call: TRBJ2-4
v_call: TRBV24-1
cdr3_aa: CATSDPGGGNIQYF
cdr3_nt: TGTGCCACCAGTGATCCGGGGGGGGGAAACATTCAGTACTTC

clone_size: -
d_call: -
j_call: TRBJ2-7
v_call: TRBV4-3
cdr3_aa: CASSQGTVRDEQYF
cdr3_nt: TGCGCCAGCAGCCAAGGGACGGTCCGGGACGAGCAGTACTTC

clone_size: -
d_call: TRBD1
j_call: TRBJ2-3
v_call: TRBV20-1
cdr3_aa: CSARVVGQTQYF
cdr3_nt: TGCAGTGCTAGAGTGGTGGGACAGACGCAGTATTTT

clone_size: -
d_call: -
j_call: TRBJ2-1
v_call: TRBV12-3/TRBV12-4
cdr3_aa: CASSPLSGPYNERFF
cdr3_nt: TGTGCCAGCAGTCCCCTTAGCGGCCCCTACAATGAGCGGTTCTTC

clone_size: -
d_call: -
j_call: TRBJ2-7
v_call: TRBV7-2
cdr3_aa: CASSFQPGAYNEQYF
cdr3_nt: TGTGCCAGCAGCTTCCAACCGGGGGCCTACAATGAGCAGTACTTC

clone_size: few
d_call: -
j_call: TRBJ1-1
v_call: TRBV20-1
cdr3_aa: CSALGGGTTEAFF
cdr3_nt: TGCAGTGCTTTGGGAGGGGGGACCACTGAAGCTTTCTTT

clone_size: -
d_call: TRBD1
j_call: TRBJ2-1
v_call: TRBV12-3/TRBV12-4
cdr3_aa: CASSTGTGGQFF
cdr3_nt: TGTGCCAGCAGTACGGGGACAGGGGGGCAGTTCTTC

clone_size: -
d_call: -
j_call: TRBJ2-2
v_call: TRBV20-1
cdr3_aa: CSARPITGELFF
cdr3_nt: TGCAGTGCTCGCCCAATCACCGGGGAGCTGTTTTTT

clone_size: -
d_call: -
j_call: TRBJ2-1
v_call: TRBV2
cdr3_aa: CAARASRGSYNEQFF
cdr3_nt: TGTGCCGCCCGGGCTTCGCGGGGCTCCTACAATGAGCAGTTCTTC

clone_size: -
d_call: -
j_call: TRBJ1-1
v_call: TRBV18
cdr3_aa: CASSPDGNTEAFF
cdr3_nt: TGTGCCAGCTCACCCGACGGGAACACTGAAGCTTTCTTT

clone_size: -
d_call: -
j_call: TRBJ2-7
v_call: TRBV5-1
cdr3_aa: CASSLERDSIGEQYF
cdr3_nt: TGCGCCAGCAGCTTGGAACGGGACTCTATAGGAGAGCAGTACTTC

clone_size: -
d_call: TRBD1
j_call: TRBJ2-7
v_call: TRBV15
cdr3_aa: CATSSNRDRRYEQYF
cdr3_nt: TGTGCCACCAGCAGTAACCGGGACAGGAGGTACGAGCAGTACTTC

clone_size: -
d_call: TRBD1
j_call: TRBJ1-2
v_call: TRBV4-2
cdr3_aa: CASSQPGQGAHTGYTF
cdr3_nt: TGTGCCAGCAGCCAGCCTGGACAGGGGGCCCATACTGGCTACACCTTC

clone_size: few
d_call: -
j_call: TRBJ1-2
v_call: TRBV6-2/TRBV6-3
cdr3_aa: CASTLQGAYGYTF
cdr3_nt: TGTGCCAGCACTCTCCAGGGCGCGTATGGCTACACCTTC

clone_size: -
d_call: TRBD2
j_call: TRBJ2-1
v_call: TRBV5-6
cdr3_aa: CASSFGLAYNEQFF
cdr3_nt: TGTGCCAGCAGCTTCGGACTAGCCTACAATGAGCAGTTCTTC

clone_size: -
d_call: -
j_call: TRBJ2-7
v_call: TRBV6-2/TRBV6-3
cdr3_aa: CASSYGSFPSEQYF
cdr3_nt: TGTGCCAGCAGTTATGGTAGTTTCCCCTCCGAGCAGTACTTC

clone_size: once
d_call: TRBD2
j_call: TRBJ2-1
v_call: TRBV7-6
cdr3_aa: CASRLYSGGGGEQFF
cdr3_nt: TGTGCCAGCAGACTTTATAGCGGGGGGGGCGGGGAGCAGTTCTTC

clone_size: few
d_call: -
j_call: TRBJ1-2
v_call: TRBV7-2
cdr3_aa: CASSLSTNYGYTF
cdr3_nt: TGTGCCAGCAGCTTGTCTACTAACTATGGCTACACCTTC

clone_size: -
d_call: TRBD2
j_call: TRBJ2-1
v_call: TRBV4-1
cdr3_aa: CASSALGLVSYNEQFF
cdr3_nt: TGCGCCAGCAGCGCACTCGGACTAGTTTCCTACAATGAGCAGTTCTTC

clone_size: once
d_call: TRBD1
j_call: TRBJ1-5
v_call: TRBV28
cdr3_aa: CASITGTGGFRGQPQHF
cdr3_nt: TGTGCCAGCATAACCGGGACAGGGGGCTTTCGGGGACAGCCCCAGCATTTT

clone_size: -
d_call: -
j_call: TRBJ2-1
v_call: TRBV18
cdr3_aa: CASSPENILLQFF
cdr3_nt: TGTGCCAGCTCACCGGAGAACATCCTACTGCAGTTCTTC

clone_size: once
d_call: -
j_call: TRBJ1-3
v_call: TRBV20-1
cdr3_aa: CSAKEGAGNTIYF
cdr3_nt: TGCAGTGCTAAGGAGGGGGCTGGAAACACCATATATTTT

clone_size: -
d_call: TRBD2
j_call: TRBJ2-6
v_call: TRBV20-1
cdr3_aa: CSASRAGGGANVLTF
cdr3_nt: TGCAGTGCTTCGCGAGCGGGGGGCGGGGCCAACGTCCTGACTTTC

clone_size: -
d_call: TRBD1
j_call: TRBJ1-1
v_call: TRBV7-3
cdr3_aa: CASSSQGGMPEAFF
cdr3_nt: TGTGCCAGCAGCTCACAGGGGGGTATGCCTGAAGCTTTCTTT

clone_size: -
d_call: TRBD1
j_call: TRBJ1-5
v_call: TRBV28
cdr3_aa: CASIQGAPTSQPQHF
cdr3_nt: TGTGCCAGCATACAGGGGGCCCCAACGAGTCAGCCCCAGCATTTT

clone_size: few
d_call: TRBD1
j_call: TRBJ2-5
v_call: TRBV28
cdr3_aa: CASRPGDREETQYF
cdr3_nt: TGTGCCAGCAGGCCCGGGGACAGGGAAGAGACCCAGTACTTC

clone_size: few
d_call: -
j_call: TRBJ2-7
v_call: TRBV4-3
cdr3_aa: CASSQGRDPNYEQYF
cdr3_nt: TGCGCCAGCAGCCAAGGTCGGGACCCCAACTACGAGCAGTACTTC

clone_size: few
d_call: -
j_call: TRBJ2-2
v_call: TRBV4-3
cdr3_aa: CASSQDFRRGRPEELFF
cdr3_nt: TGCGCCAGCAGCCAAGATTTCCGCAGGGGCCGGCCGGAGGAGCTGTTTTTT